The rows below give T cell receptor beta chains drawn from one sample of a study of early T cells in non-severe SARS-CoV-2 infection. A single record per CDR3 protein comes from TCRdb applying MiXCR to the 5' RACE reads. This sample yields tens of thousands of distinct CDR3 sequences, of which 11% to 15% are seen a single time; 9.5% to 13% belongs to the top ten. The sequenced sample consisted of whole blood. The receptors here all came from an adult who was a healthcare worker with PCR-confirmed SARS-CoV-2 infection or an uninfected control (not recorded which). Both conserved end residues are part of each CDR3. D genes are given only for firm matches. Not all rows give a size; the values are once, few, many and, for expanded clones, a class.

clone size	V gene	D gene	J gene	CDR3 DNA	CDR3 protein
many	TRBV7-3	.	TRBJ2-2	TGTGCCAGCAGCCGGACAGCGAACACCGGGGAGCTGTTTTTT	CASSRTANTGELFF
.	TRBV20-1	.	TRBJ1-1	TGCAGTGCTAGGGGATCCCACACTGAAGCTTTCTTT	CSARGSHTEAFF
.	TRBV20-1	.	TRBJ2-3	TGCAGTGCTCGCCTCACAGATACGCAGTATTTT	CSARLTDTQYF
few	TRBV13	.	TRBJ2-7	TGTGCCAGCAGCTTAGTCCCCCGGACATACAAATACGAGCAGTACTTC	CASSLVPRTYKYEQYF
few	TRBV4-1	.	TRBJ2-5	TGCGCCAGCAGCCTGGGGTGGACTGCCGAGACCCAGTACTTC	CASSLGWTAETQYF
.	TRBV29-1	.	TRBJ1-1	TGCAGCGGGTGGACAGTGAACACTGAAGCTTTCTTT	CSGWTVNTEAFF
.	TRBV3-1	TRBD2	TRBJ2-1	TGTGCCAGCAGCCAATCGCGGGGGGGCTCCTACAATGAGCAGTTCTTC	CASSQSRGGSYNEQFF
.	TRBV28	.	TRBJ1-5	TGTGCCAGCAGTGCCCATCGTGGAGATAGCAATCAGCCCCAGCATTTT	CASSAHRGDSNQPQHF
few	TRBV20-1	.	TRBJ2-7	TGCAGTGCTGGGGGTATCTACGAGCAGTACTTC	CSAGGIYEQYF
many	TRBV7-2	TRBD1	TRBJ2-7	TGTGCCAGCAGCCCCGGGACAGGGGCCTACGAGCAGTACTTC	CASSPGTGAYEQYF
many	TRBV4-3	TRBD1	TRBJ2-7	TGCGCCAGCAGCCAACTTCAGGGACAGGGAGTCGAGCAGTACTTC	CASSQLQGQGVEQYF
.	TRBV28	TRBD1	TRBJ2-5	TGTGCCAGCAGTTCGACCATTGGGGACAGACAAGGAGAGACCCAGTACTTC	CASSSTIGDRQGETQYF
many	TRBV5-1	.	TRBJ1-6	TGCGCCAGCAGCTTACGGGGCAGGGATTCACCCCTCCACTTT	CASSLRGRDSPLHF
.	TRBV4-1	TRBD1	TRBJ1-3	TGCGCCAGCAGCCATCCCGGGACAGGGATACCTGGAAACACCATATATTTT	CASSHPGTGIPGNTIYF
few	TRBV29-1	.	TRBJ1-6	TGCAGCGTGTCCGCGGGAGGTAATTCACCCCTCCACTTT	CSVSAGGNSPLHF
few	TRBV7-9	.	TRBJ1-3	TGTGCCAGCAGCCCTCTTGGAAACACCATATATTTT	CASSPLGNTIYF
few	TRBV10-3	TRBD2	TRBJ2-1	TGTGCCATCAGTGAGGAGCTAGCGGGGGGGCTTAATGAGCAGTTCTTC	CAISEELAGGLNEQFF
many	TRBV5-1	.	TRBJ2-2	TGCGCCAGCAGGGACACTGCGAACACCGGGGAGCTGTTTTTT	CASRDTANTGELFF
few	TRBV29-1	.	TRBJ1-2	TGCAGCGTTGGGGCCAACTATGGCTACACCTTC	CSVGANYGYTF
.	TRBV7-9	TRBD1	TRBJ2-7	TGTGCCAGCAGCCCTAGAGGGACAGGGGGTGCCGAGCAGTACTTC	CASSPRGTGGAEQYF
few	TRBV7-7	.	TRBJ2-3	TGTGCCAGCAGCTTGATCCAGGGCACAGATACGCAGTATTTT	CASSLIQGTDTQYF
few	TRBV12-2	.	TRBJ1-4	TGTGCAAGTCGCTTATGCTCTGTAGGGGGTCAGACAGTTGCACCCTTTGCAACTAATGAAAAACTGTTTTTT	CASRLCSVGGQTVAPFATNEKLFF
few	TRBV19	TRBD1	TRBJ2-4	TGTGCCAGTAGTTCAACCCGCCGACAGGGTAGGGAAAACATTCAGTACTTC	CASSSTRRQGRENIQYF
.	TRBV11-2	.	TRBJ2-7	TGTGCCAGCAGCTTAAGCAGGATCTCCTACGAGCAGTACTTC	CASSLSRISYEQYF
.	TRBV7-2	.	TRBJ2-3	TGTGCCAGCAGCTTAGATCCTGACGTGGGAGCGCAGTATTTT	CASSLDPDVGAQYF
many	TRBV20-1	.	TRBJ1-2	TGCAGTGCTAGAGGGATGACAGACAACTATGGCTACACCTTC	CSARGMTDNYGYTF
.	TRBV28	.	TRBJ2-7	TGTGCCAGCAGTCTACCCGACAGGAGGGGCTACGAGCAGTACTTC	CASSLPDRRGYEQYF
.	TRBV18	TRBD2	TRBJ2-1	TGTGCCAGCTCACGGGGGGGTGATGAAAATGAGCAGTTCTTC	CASSRGGDENEQFF
few	TRBV6-6	.	TRBJ1-2	TGTGCCAGCAGAGGGGATGATAACTATGGCTACACCTTC	CASRGDDNYGYTF
few	TRBV3-1	TRBD2	TRBJ2-1	TGTGCCAGCAGCCGGGCAGAGGGACTAGCGGGCAATGAGCAGTTCTTC	CASSRAEGLAGNEQFF
many	TRBV29-1	TRBD1	TRBJ2-1	TGCAGCGTGGACAGGGATCGCTCCTACAATGAGCAGTTCTTC	CSVDRDRSYNEQFF
.	TRBV3-1	.	TRBJ1-2	TGTGCCAGTGGATCGATGGGTGGCTACACCTTC	CASGSMGGYTF
.	TRBV12-3/TRBV12-4	.	TRBJ1-1	TGTGCCAGCAGTTCCCCACAGGAGATGAACACTGAAGCTTTCTTT	CASSSPQEMNTEAFF
.	TRBV24-1	.	TRBJ2-7	TGTGCCACCAGTGACCTCCAGCTCTACGAGCAGTACTTC	CATSDLQLYEQYF
.	TRBV19	.	TRBJ2-1	TGTGCCAGTAGTGGGGGTGAGCAGTTCTTC	CASSGGEQFF
few	TRBV2	TRBD1	TRBJ2-1	TGTGCCAGCAGTCAAGGGTGGGGACAGAAGCAGTTCTTC	CASSQGWGQKQFF
.	TRBV18	.	TRBJ1-2	TGTGCCAGCTCAATTCCAGATAACTATGGCTACACCTTC	CASSIPDNYGYTF
many	TRBV9	.	TRBJ1-1	TGTGCCAGCAGCGTAGCCCCCAGGGAACGTCAGGACACTGAAGCTTTCTTT	CASSVAPRERQDTEAFF
.	TRBV5-1	TRBD1	TRBJ1-1	TGCGCCAGCAGTCCCTTACAGGGGTTTAACACTGAAGCTTTCTTT	CASSPLQGFNTEAFF
.	TRBV7-9	.	TRBJ1-5	TGTGCCAGCAGCTTAGAATATCAGCCCCAGCATTTT	CASSLEYQPQHF
.	TRBV5-6	TRBD1	TRBJ1-1	TGTGCCAGCAGCCGACAGGGTCGAGAAGCTTTCTTT	CASSRQGREAFF
.	TRBV12-3/TRBV12-4	.	TRBJ2-3	TGTGCCAGCAGTCCCGGACTACCCACAGATACGCAGTATTTT	CASSPGLPTDTQYF
few	TRBV15	TRBD2	TRBJ2-2	TGTGCCACCAGCAGGGAGCGGGGGGGCCAGCGGACCGGGGAGCTGTTTTTT	CATSRERGGQRTGELFF
few	TRBV9	.	TRBJ1-1	TGTGCCAGCAGCGTAGGCGGCTCGTCACCCGGAAAGAACACTGAAGCTTTCTTT	CASSVGGSSPGKNTEAFF
.	TRBV30	.	TRBJ2-7	TGTGCCTGCAAGGGACCGGCCCCATGGGGCGAGCAGTACTTC	CACKGPAPWGEQYF
few	TRBV12-3/TRBV12-4	.	TRBJ1-2	TGTGCCAGCAGTCTGCATAGTTATGGCTACACCTTC	CASSLHSYGYTF
.	TRBV12-3/TRBV12-4	TRBD2	TRBJ2-3	TGTGCCAGCAGTATTTCGACTAGCGGGGGAACAGATACGCAGTATTTT	CASSISTSGGTDTQYF
few	TRBV5-6	.	TRBJ1-1	TGTGCCAGCAGCTTGGACACTGAAGCTTTCTTT	CASSLDTEAFF
few	TRBV6-6	TRBD1	TRBJ2-5	TGTGCCAGCAGTCCCGGGACAGGGATGGGAGAGACCCAGTACTTC	CASSPGTGMGETQYF
few	TRBV28	TRBD2	TRBJ2-3	TGTGCCAGCGCATCCTTGAGTGCAGCGGGGGGACGAGATACGCAGTATTTT	CASASLSAAGGRDTQYF
few	TRBV30	.	TRBJ2-7	TGTGCCTGGAGTGTAGTGGTATCCGAGCAGTACTTC	CAWSVVVSEQYF
.	TRBV19	.	TRBJ1-4	TGTGCCAGTAGTACCTACAGGGCGGCAACGACTAATGAAAAACTGTTTTTT	CASSTYRAATTNEKLFF
few	TRBV6-2/TRBV6-3	.	TRBJ1-1	TGTGCCAGCAGACCGACCGCTAATCTTGAAGCTTTCTTT	CASRPTANLEAFF